Listed below are T cell receptor beta chains from one sample, sequenced in a study of blood T cell repertoires in COVID-19. Profiling relied on immunoSEQ multiplex PCR, and the TCRdb table lists in-frame clones only, not all of them. The table has under 95,000 clones, 88% seen once; the top ten hold approximately 4.8%. The material sequenced was peripheral blood. These receptors came from a human donor in a cohort sampled during active COVID-19. The CDR3 runs from the conserved cysteine through the conserved F or W. The order of the fields is J gene, clone size, V gene, D gene, CDR3 DNA, CDR3 protein. A D gene is named only where the DNA matches it firmly. Part of the rows lack a size; the others show once, few, many or a class for expanded clones.

TRBJ2-1 . TRBV9 TRBD2 TGTGCCAGCAGCGTAGCTCTAGCGGGGGGCCCCGGCGATGAGCAGTTCTTC CASSVALAGGPGDEQFF
TRBJ2-4 . TRBV6-1 TRBD2 TGTGCCAGCAGTGAAGTTCTAGCGGGGGGAAAGCTAGCCAAAAACATTCAGTACTTC CASSEVLAGGKLAKNIQYF
TRBJ2-7 . TRBV7-9 . TGTGCCAGCAGCTTGGTCGCGGCGGGGGAGCAGTACTTC CASSLVAAGEQYF
TRBJ2-6 . TRBV23-1 . TGCGCCAGCAGTCAATATTCCTCGGCAGCGCGCTCTGGGGCCAACGTCCTGACTTTC CASSQYSSAARSGANVLTF
TRBJ2-3 . TRBV6-4 TRBD1 TGTGCCAGCAGTGCCGGGACAGGGTTCGGGTCAGATACGCAGTATTTT CASSAGTGFGSDTQYF
TRBJ2-7 . TRBV10-3 TRBD1 TGTGCCATCAGTGGGGGACAGTACGAGCAGTACTTC CAISGGQYEQYF
TRBJ2-1 . TRBV25-1 . TGTGCCAGCAGTGAGCCCCCAGGCGATGAGCAGTTCTTC CASSEPPGDEQFF
TRBJ2-7 . TRBV27 . TGTGCCAGCGGAGAACGGGACTCCTACGAGCAGTACTTC CASGERDSYEQYF
TRBJ1-1 . TRBV7-9 . TGTGCCAGCAGCCTAAGCATAGAAAACACTGAAGCTTTCTTT CASSLSIENTEAFF
TRBJ2-1 . TRBV10-3 TRBD2 TGTGCCATCAGGCCTAGCGGGAGTTACAATGAGCAGTTCTTC CAIRPSGSYNEQFF
TRBJ1-6 . TRBV5-1 TRBD1 TGCGCCAGCAGCTCGGGGACAGCTTATTCACCCCTCCACTTT CASSSGTAYSPLHF
TRBJ2-7 . TRBV7-2 . TGTGCCAGCAGCTTAGAGTCTGATAGCTCCTACGAGCAGTACTTC CASSLESDSSYEQYF
TRBJ2-1 . TRBV14 TRBD2 TGTGCCAGCAGCCGACTCCCCCCAGGACTAGCGGTCTACAATGAGCAGTTCTTC CASSRLPPGLAVYNEQFF
TRBJ2-5 . TRBV20-1 . TGCAGTGCCAACTCTGGAGCCCAGTACTTC CSANSGAQYF
TRBJ2-1 once TRBV3-1/TRBV3-2 . TGTGCCAGCAGCCCCCGCCCCCAAGGGGGAGAGCAGCAGTTCTTC CASSPRPQGGEQQFF
TRBJ1-5 . TRBV6-4 . TGTGCCAGCAGTGACCCGGGGGAGGGGGGCAATCAGCCCCAGCATTTT CASSDPGEGGNQPQHF
TRBJ2-1 . TRBV27 . TGTGCCAGCAGTTTAGTTGGGAGCTTGAGCAATGAGCAGTTCTTC CASSLVGSLSNEQFF
TRBJ1-2 . TRBV30 . TGTGCCCGAAAGGAGGAATCCTCTGGCTACACCTTC CARKEESSGYTF
TRBJ2-7 . TRBV7-8 . TGTGCCAGCAGCTTAGCGCCGGGAGTTTCCTACGAGCAGTACTTC CASSLAPGVSYEQYF
TRBJ2-1 . TRBV18 TRBD2 TGTGCCAGCTCACCGTCTCCGGGGGGGAACAATGAGCAGTTCTTC CASSPSPGGNNEQFF
TRBJ1-4 . TRBV27 . TGTGCCAGCAGTCGGGCAACTAATGAAAAACTGTTTTTT CASSRATNEKLFF
TRBJ2-4 . TRBV15 . TGTGCCACCAGCAGAGAGCGGGGAATAGCCAAAAACATTCAGTACTTC CATSRERGIAKNIQYF
TRBJ2-5 . TRBV5-1 . TGCGCCAGCAGCTTCGACAGCCAAGAGACCCAGTACTTC CASSFDSQETQYF
TRBJ2-7 . TRBV19 . TGTGCCAGTAGTATTGGGAGTTCCTACGAGCAGTACTTC CASSIGSSYEQYF
TRBJ2-7 . TRBV21-1 . TGTGCCAGCAGCAAAAAAAGACTAGCGGGACTCAACGAGCAGTACTTC CASSKKRLAGLNEQYF
TRBJ2-5 few TRBV11-2 . TGTGCCAGCAGCTTAGATGGGGGGGCGCGTAGAGAGACCCAGTACTTC CASSLDGGARRETQYF
TRBJ2-2 . TRBV19 . TGTGCCAGTAGTAAACCCCGGGACACCGGGGAGCTGTTTTTT CASSKPRDTGELFF
TRBJ2-7 . TRBV5-4 . TGTGCCAGCAGCTTGGCTCCCGGCGAGCAGTACTTC CASSLAPGEQYF
TRBJ1-4 . TRBV6-2/TRBV6-3 TRBD1 TGTGCCAGCAGCCCCGGGGACAGCCGTAATGAAAAACTGTTTTTT CASSPGDSRNEKLFF
TRBJ2-1 . TRBV18 TRBD2 TGTGCCAGCTCACCAAGGCGGGAGGCCCTATTAAGGGATGAGCAGTTCTTC CASSPRREALLRDEQFF
TRBJ2-2 . TRBV11-3 TRBD2 TGTGCCAGCAGTCAAGGGACTAGCGGGGGGACGGGGGAGCTGTTTTTT CASSQGTSGGTGELFF
TRBJ2-7 . TRBV5-1 TRBD2 TGCGCCAGCAGCTTGGGGGTAGCGGGCGATTACGAGCAGTACTTC CASSLGVAGDYEQYF
TRBJ2-7 . TRBV6-6 . TGTGCCAGCAGCTCACCGACACTTTCCTCCTACGAGCAGTACTTC CASSSPTLSSYEQYF
TRBJ2-5 . TRBV5-5 TRBD1 TGTGCCAGCGGAATCAGGGGGCGCGGGGAGACCCAGTACTTC CASGIRGRGETQYF
TRBJ2-7 once TRBV28 TRBD1 TGTGCCAGCAACCGGGACAGAGTTTACGAGCAGTACTTC CASNRDRVYEQYF
TRBJ2-1 . TRBV5-5 . TGTGCCAGCAGCCCCAGGGGCGATTACAATGAGCAGTTCTTC CASSPRGDYNEQFF
TRBJ2-3 . TRBV7-2 TRBD2 TGTGCCAGCAACCAAAACGGGGGGAGCACAGATACGCAGTATTTT CASNQNGGSTDTQYF
TRBJ1-6 once TRBV2 . TGTGCCAGCAGTGTGGGACAAGATAATTCACCCCTCCACTTT CASSVGQDNSPLHF
TRBJ2-7 few TRBV5-6 TRBD2 TGTGCCAGCAGCCCAGGATGGACTAGCGGGCCGGGGGTCTACTTC CASSPGWTSGPGVYF
TRBJ1-2 . TRBV28 . TGTGCCAGCAGTCGGGACAATTCAAACTATGGCTACACCTTC CASSRDNSNYGYTF
TRBJ1-5 once TRBV5-8 . TGTGCCAGCAGCCCGGGAGACAGCAATCAGCCCCAGCATTTT CASSPGDSNQPQHF
TRBJ2-3 . TRBV15 . TGTGCCACCAGCATTTCTCGGCTAGTTATTGCAGATACGCAGTATTTT CATSISRLVIADTQYF
TRBJ1-5 . TRBV19 TRBD1 TGTGCCAGTAGTATCAGACAGGGGCATCAGCCCCAGCATTTT CASSIRQGHQPQHF
TRBJ2-7 . TRBV7-6 TRBD2 TGTGCCAGCAGCCACCTATTAGCGGGGCGGGACTACGAGCAGTACTTC CASSHLLAGRDYEQYF
TRBJ2-7 . TRBV6-5 TRBD1 TGTGCCAGCAGTTACTTCCCGGGACAGTCCTACGAGCAGTACTTC CASSYFPGQSYEQYF
TRBJ1-2 few TRBV29-1 . TGCAGCGTTTCGACGGAGGATCACTATGGCTACACCTTC CSVSTEDHYGYTF
TRBJ1-1 . TRBV5-1 . TGCGCCAGCAGCTTGCTACAGCTGAACACTGAAGCTTTCTTT CASSLLQLNTEAFF
TRBJ2-7 . TRBV5-4 TRBD2 TGTGCCAGCAGCTTAAGTCTAGCGGGAGTGGAGCAGTACTTC CASSLSLAGVEQYF
TRBJ1-5 . TRBV4-2 TRBD1 TGTGCCAGCAGCCAAGATGAGAAGAGGGACAGGGAGGGGAATCAGCCCCAGCATTTT CASSQDEKRDREGNQPQHF
TRBJ1-2 . TRBV6-1 TRBD1 TGTGCCAGCAGTGAGCAGACAGGGTCCTATGGCTACACCTTC CASSEQTGSYGYTF
TRBJ1-1 . TRBV14 . TGTGCCAGCAGCCAGATAGACAGGTCTGAAGCTTTCTTT CASSQIDRSEAFF
TRBJ1-1 . TRBV7-8 . TGTGCCAGCAGCCCAAACACAGAGAACACTGAAGCTTTCTTT CASSPNTENTEAFF
TRBJ2-3 . TRBV5-1 . TGCGCCAGCAGCATCTTCCGGGACACCGGTGATACGCAGTATTTT CASSIFRDTGDTQYF
TRBJ2-1 . TRBV7-6 TRBD1 TGTGCCAGCAGCTCAAGACCGGGACAGGGAACCTACAATGAGCAGTTCTTC CASSSRPGQGTYNEQFF
TRBJ2-1 . TRBV28 . TGTGCCAGCAGTTGGGGAGAGGCGGGTGAGCAGTTCTTC CASSWGEAGEQFF
TRBJ2-1 . TRBV4-1 TRBD2 TGCGCCAGCAGCCAACGTTGGACTAGCGGGACACTGCGTGCGTCTTACAATGAGCAGTTCTTC CASSQRWTSGTLRASYNEQFF
TRBJ1-4 . TRBV19 . TGTGCCAGTAGTAAGGCAGGGGAGTTCGAAAAACTGTTTTTT CASSKAGEFEKLFF
TRBJ2-4 . TRBV11-2 . TGTGCCAGCAGCTTAGAGGCTGAAAACATTCAGTACTTC CASSLEAENIQYF
TRBJ2-1 . TRBV6-4 TRBD1 TGTGCCAGCAGCCGGGACAGGGACGGCAATGAGCAGTTCTTC CASSRDRDGNEQFF
TRBJ2-1 once TRBV5-1 . TGCGCCAGCAGCTTGGCCGGAATAGCGCCGAATGAGCAGTTCTTC CASSLAGIAPNEQFF